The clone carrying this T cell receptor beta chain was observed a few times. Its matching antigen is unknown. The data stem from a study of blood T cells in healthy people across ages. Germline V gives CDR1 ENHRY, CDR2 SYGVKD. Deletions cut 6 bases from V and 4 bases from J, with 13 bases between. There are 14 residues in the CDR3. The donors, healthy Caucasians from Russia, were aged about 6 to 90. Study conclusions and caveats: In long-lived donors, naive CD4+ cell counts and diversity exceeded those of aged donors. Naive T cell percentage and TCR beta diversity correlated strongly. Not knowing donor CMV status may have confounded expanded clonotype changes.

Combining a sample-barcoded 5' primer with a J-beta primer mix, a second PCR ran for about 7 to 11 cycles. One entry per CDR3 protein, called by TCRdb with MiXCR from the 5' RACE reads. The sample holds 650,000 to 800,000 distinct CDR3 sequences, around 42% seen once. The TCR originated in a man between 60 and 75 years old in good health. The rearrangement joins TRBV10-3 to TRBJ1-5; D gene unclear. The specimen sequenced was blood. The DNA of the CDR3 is TGTGCCATCAGCGGCGAGCCAAAGAATCAGCCCCAGCATTTT. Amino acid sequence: CAISGEPKNQPQHF.